This TCR beta chain comes out of a study of cytomegalovirus exposure and HLA in healthy donors. Germline-derived CDR1 and CDR2 are MGHRA and YSYEKL. The CDR3 is 14 residues long. V was pared by 4 bases and J by 5 bases, with 0 bases of the junction left unmatched. With 60 Vbeta and 13 Jbeta primers, the PCR was carried out. Profiled with immunoSEQ multiplex PCR; TCRdb holds only in-frame clones, not every one. The data contain 120,000 to 150,000 clones, around 75% of them singletons. General observations from the study: In vitro experiments confirmed that three CMV-associated chains were specific for CMV antigens. Later analysis identified several of the most significant clusters that appeared linked to common viral pathogens.

Comment on this clone: Its antigen is unidentified.

Sequencing input: PBMCs. The chain combines TRBV4-1 with TRBJ1-4; TRBD1 agrees at 11 bases. The receptor comes from a female donor in good health and CMV-seronegative. The CDR3 DNA reads TGCGCCAGCAGCCGGACAGGGGGCAATGAAAAACTGTTTTTT. This gives the protein CASSRTGGNEKLFF.